This T cell receptor beta chain emerged from a study of cytomegalovirus exposure and HLA in healthy donors. Some clones are missing from TCRdb's copy, which holds only in-frame ones; the method was immunoSEQ multiplex PCR. The table lists about 180,000 clones, 85% of them singletons, with 16% in the top ten. The CDR3 runs to 15 residues. CDR1 is ENHRY, CDR2 SYGVKD, per germline. The V and J ends lost 3 bases and 4 bases respectively, with 15 bases between them. The chain carries TRBV10-3 and TRBJ1-2, with D tentatively TRBD1 (5 bases). Specimen: PBMCs. The clonotype was recovered from a man between 18 and 29 years old in good health and CMV-seropositive. The CDR3 DNA sequence: TGTGCCATCAGTGATGGCGGGGGTTCTGCCTATGGCTACACCTTC. This codes for CAISDGGGSAYGYTF.